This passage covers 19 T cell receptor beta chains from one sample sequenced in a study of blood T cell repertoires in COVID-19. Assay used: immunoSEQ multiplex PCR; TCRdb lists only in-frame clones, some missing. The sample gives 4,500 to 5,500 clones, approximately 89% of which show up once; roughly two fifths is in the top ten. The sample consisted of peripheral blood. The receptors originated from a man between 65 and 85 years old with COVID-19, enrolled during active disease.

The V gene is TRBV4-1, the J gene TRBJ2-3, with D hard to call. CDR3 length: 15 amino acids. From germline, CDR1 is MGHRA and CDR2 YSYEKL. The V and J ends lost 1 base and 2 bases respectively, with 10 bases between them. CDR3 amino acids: CASSQVGQDTDTQYF. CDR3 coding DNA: TGCGCCAGCAGCCAAGTTGGCCAGGACACAGATACGCAGTATTTT.

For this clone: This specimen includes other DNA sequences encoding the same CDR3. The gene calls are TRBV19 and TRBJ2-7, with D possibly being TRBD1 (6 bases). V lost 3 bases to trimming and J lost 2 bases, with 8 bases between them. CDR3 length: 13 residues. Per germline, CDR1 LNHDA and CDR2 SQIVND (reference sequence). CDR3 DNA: TGTGCCAGTAGTATCACAGGGACCTACGAGCAGTACTTC. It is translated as CASSITGTYEQYF.

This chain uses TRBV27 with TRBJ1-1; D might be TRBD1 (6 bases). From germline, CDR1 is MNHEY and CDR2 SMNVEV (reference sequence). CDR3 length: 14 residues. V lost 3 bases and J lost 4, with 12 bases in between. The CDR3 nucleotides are TGTGCCAGCAGTTTGTGGGGGCTGGGCACTGAAGCTTTCTTT. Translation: CASSLWGLGTEAFF.

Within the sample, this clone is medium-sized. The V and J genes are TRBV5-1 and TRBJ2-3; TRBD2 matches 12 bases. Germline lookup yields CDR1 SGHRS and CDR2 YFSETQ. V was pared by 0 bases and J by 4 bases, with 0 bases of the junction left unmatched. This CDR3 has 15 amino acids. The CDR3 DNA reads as TGCGCCAGCAGCTTGGCTAGCGGGGGGGCAGATACGCAGTATTTT. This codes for CASSLASGGADTQYF. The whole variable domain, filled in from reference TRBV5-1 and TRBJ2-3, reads KAGVTQTPRYLIKTRGQQVTLSCSPISGHRSVSWYQQTPGQGLQFLFEYFSETQRNKGNFPGRFSGRQFSNSRSEMNVSTLELGDSALYLCASSLASGGADTQYFGPGTRLTVL.

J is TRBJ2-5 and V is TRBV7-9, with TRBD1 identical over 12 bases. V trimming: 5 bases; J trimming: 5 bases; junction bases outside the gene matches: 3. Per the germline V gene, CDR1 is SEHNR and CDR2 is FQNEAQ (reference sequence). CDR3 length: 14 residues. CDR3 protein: CASSRDRGLETQYF. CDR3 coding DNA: TGTGCCAGCAGCAGGGACAGGGGGCTGGAGACCCAGTACTTC. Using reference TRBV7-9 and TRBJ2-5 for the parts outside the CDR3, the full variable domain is DTGVSQNPRHKITKRGQNVTFRCDPISEHNRLYWYRQTLGQGPEFLTYFQNEAQLEKSRLLSDRFSAERPKGSFSTLEIQRTEQGDSAMYLCASSRDRGLETQYFGPGTRLLVL.

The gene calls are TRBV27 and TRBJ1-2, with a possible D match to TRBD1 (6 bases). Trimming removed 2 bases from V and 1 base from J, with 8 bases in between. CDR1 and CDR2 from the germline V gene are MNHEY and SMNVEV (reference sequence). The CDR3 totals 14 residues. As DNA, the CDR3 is TGTGCCAGCAGTTTAGCAGGGGTTAACTATGGCTACACCTTC. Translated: CASSLAGVNYGYTF.

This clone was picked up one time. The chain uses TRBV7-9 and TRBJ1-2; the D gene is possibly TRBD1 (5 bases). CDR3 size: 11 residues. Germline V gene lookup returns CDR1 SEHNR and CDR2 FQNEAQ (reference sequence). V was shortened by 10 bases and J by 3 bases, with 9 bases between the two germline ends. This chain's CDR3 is CATSGDYGYTF. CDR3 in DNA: TGTGCCACGTCGGGGGACTATGGCTACACCTTC.

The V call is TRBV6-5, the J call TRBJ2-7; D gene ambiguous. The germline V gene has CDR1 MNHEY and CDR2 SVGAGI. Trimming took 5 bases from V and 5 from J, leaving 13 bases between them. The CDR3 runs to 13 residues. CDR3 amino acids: CASSPRDSHEQYF. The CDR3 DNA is TGTGCCAGCAGTCCCCGAGATAGCCACGAGCAGTACTTC.

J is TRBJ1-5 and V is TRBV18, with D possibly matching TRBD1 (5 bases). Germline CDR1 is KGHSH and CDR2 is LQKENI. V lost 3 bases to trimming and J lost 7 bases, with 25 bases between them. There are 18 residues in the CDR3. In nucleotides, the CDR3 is TGTGCCAGCTCACCCATTACAAGGGGCGCGGTGGGGGGACAGCCCCAGCATTTT. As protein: CASSPITRGAVGGQPQHF.

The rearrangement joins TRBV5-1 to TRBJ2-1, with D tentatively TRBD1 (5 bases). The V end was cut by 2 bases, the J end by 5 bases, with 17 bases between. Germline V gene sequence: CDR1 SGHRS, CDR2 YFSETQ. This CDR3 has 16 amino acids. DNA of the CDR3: TGCGCCAGCAGCTTTGGTTCAGGGCTAGTGAACAATGAGCAGTTCTTC. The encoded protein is CASSFGSGLVNNEQFF.

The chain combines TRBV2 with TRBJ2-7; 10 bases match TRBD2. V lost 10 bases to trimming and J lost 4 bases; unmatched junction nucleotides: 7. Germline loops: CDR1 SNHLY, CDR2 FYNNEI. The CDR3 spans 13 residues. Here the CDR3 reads CATTGTSVYEQYF. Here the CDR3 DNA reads TGTGCCACCACCGGGACTAGCGTATACGAGCAGTACTTC.

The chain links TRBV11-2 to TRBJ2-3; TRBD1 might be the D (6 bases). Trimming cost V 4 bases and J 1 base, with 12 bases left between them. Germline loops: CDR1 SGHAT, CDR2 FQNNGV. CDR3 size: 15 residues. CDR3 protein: CASSSPRGGTDTQYF. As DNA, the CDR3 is TGTGCCAGCAGCTCCCCCAGGGGAGGCACAGATACGCAGTATTTT. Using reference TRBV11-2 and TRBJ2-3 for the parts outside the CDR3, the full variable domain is EAGVAQSPRYKIIEKRQSVAFWCNPISGHATLYWYQQILGQGPKLLIQFQNNGVVDDSQLPKDRFSAERLKGVDSTLKIQPAKLEDSAVYLCASSSPRGGTDTQYFGPGTRLTVL.

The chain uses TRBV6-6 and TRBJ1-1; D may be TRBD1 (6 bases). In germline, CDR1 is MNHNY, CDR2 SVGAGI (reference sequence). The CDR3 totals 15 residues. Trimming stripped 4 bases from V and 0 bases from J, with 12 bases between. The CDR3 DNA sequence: TGTGCCAGCAGTTCTGCAGGGGAAATGAACACTGAAGCTTTCTTT. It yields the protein CASSSAGEMNTEAFF.

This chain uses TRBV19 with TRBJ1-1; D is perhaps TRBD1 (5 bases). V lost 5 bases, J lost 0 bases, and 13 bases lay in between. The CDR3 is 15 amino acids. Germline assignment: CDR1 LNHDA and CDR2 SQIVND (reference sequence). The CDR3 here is CASSSPRGLNTEAFF. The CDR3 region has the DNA TGTGCCAGTAGTTCCCCAAGGGGTCTGAACACTGAAGCTTTCTTT.

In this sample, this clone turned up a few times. The CDR3 sequence: CASSISTGVRQPQHF. Here the CDR3 DNA reads TGTGCCAGTAGTATATCAACAGGGGTAAGACAGCCCCAGCATTTT. The V call is TRBV19, the J call TRBJ1-5; 7 bases line up with TRBD1. Germline-derived CDR1 and CDR2 are LNHDA and SQIVND (reference sequence). The CDR3 runs to 15 residues. J gave up 7 bases and V 2 bases, and 8 bases lay outside the gene matches.

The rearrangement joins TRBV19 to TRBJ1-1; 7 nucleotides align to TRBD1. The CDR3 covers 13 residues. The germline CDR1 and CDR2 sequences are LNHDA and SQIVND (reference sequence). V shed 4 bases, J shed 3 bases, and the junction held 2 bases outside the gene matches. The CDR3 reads CASSRTGDTEAFF. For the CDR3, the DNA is TGTGCCAGTAGTAGGACAGGAGACACTGAAGCTTTCTTT.

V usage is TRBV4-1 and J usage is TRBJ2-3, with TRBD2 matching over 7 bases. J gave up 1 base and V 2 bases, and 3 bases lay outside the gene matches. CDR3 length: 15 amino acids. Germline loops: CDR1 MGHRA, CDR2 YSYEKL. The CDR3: CASSQITSGTDTQYF. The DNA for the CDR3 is TGCGCCAGCAGCCAAATAACTAGCGGCACAGATACGCAGTATTTT.

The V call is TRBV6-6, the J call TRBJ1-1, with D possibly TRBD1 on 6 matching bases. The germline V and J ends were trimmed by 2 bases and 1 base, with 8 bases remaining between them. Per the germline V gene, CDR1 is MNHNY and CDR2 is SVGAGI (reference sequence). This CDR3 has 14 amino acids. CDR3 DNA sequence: TGTGCCAGCAGTTACCCAGGGGCGAACACTGAAGCTTTCTTT. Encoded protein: CASSYPGANTEAFF.

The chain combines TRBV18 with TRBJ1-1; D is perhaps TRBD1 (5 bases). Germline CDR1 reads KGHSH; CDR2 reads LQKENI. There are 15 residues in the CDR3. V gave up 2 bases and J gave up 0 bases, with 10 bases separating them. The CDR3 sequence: CASSPWGRMNTEAFF. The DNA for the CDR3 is TGTGCCAGCTCACCATGGGGCCGAATGAACACTGAAGCTTTCTTT.